This T cell receptor beta chain is from a study of blood T cell repertoires in COVID-19. Study as a whole: COVID-19 samples from acute and convalescent phases originated in the United States, Italy and Spain.

V was pared by 4 bases and J by 2 bases, with 9 bases between. This CDR3 comprises 14 residues. Germline V gives CDR1 SNHLY, CDR2 FYNNEI. The method was immunoSEQ multiplex PCR; TCRdb's version includes in-frame clones alone and lacks a portion of them. Here the sample spans 200,000 to 250,000 clones, 70% to 90% being singletons. This TCR came from a young woman who had recovered from COVID-19. Sequencing was performed on peripheral blood. The chain links TRBV2 to TRBJ1-5; a possible D gene is TRBD1 (5 bases). Written as DNA, the CDR3 is TGTGCCAGCAGTGTCCAGGGTGGCAATCAGCCCCAGCATTTT. Amino acid sequence: CASSVQGGNQPQHF.